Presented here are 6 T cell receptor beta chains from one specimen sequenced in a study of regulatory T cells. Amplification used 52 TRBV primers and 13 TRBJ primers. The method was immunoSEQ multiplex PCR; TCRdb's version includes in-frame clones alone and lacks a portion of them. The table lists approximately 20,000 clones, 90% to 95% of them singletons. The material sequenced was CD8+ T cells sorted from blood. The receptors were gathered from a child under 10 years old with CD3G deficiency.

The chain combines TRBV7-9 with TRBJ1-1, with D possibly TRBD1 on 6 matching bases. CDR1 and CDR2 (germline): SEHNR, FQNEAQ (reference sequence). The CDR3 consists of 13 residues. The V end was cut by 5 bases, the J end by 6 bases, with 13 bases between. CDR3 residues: CASSPQGQPEAFF. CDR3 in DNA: TGTGCCAGCAGCCCTCAAGGACAGCCTGAAGCTTTCTTT.

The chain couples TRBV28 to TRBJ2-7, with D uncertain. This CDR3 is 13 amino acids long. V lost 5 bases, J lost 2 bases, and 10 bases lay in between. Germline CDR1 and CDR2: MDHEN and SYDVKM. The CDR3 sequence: CASSHRGTYEQYF. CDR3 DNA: TGTGCCAGCAGTCACCGCGGAACCTACGAGCAGTACTTC.

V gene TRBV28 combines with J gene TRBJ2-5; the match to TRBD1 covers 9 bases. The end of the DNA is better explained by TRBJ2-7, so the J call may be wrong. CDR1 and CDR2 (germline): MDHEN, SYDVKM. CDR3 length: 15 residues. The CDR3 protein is CASSPTGTGRYEQYF. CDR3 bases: TGTGCCAGCAGCCCGACGGGGACAGGGCGCTACGAGCAGTACTTC.

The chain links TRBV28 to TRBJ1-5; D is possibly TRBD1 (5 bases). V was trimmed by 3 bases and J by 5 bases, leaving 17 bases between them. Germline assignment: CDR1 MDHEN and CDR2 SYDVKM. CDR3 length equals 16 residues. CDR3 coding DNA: TGTGCCAGCAGTTTGGGACCGTGGCAGCCTGATCAGCCCCAGCATTTT. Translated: CASSLGPWQPDQPQHF.

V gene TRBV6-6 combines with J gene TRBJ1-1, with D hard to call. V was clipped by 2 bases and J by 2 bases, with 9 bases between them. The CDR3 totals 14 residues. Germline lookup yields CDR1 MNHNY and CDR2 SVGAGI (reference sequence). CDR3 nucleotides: TGTGCCAGCAGTTACCCGGCGGGTAACACTGAAGCTTTCTTT. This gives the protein CASSYPAGNTEAFF.

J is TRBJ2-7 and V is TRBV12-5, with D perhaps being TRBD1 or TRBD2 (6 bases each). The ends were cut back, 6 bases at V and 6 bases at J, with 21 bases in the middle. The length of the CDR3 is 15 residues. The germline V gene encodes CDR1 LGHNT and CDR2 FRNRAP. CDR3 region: CASGTYLGGQSEQYF. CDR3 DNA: TGTGCTAGTGGAACATACCTCGGGGGACAAAGCGAGCAGTACTTC.